The 10 T cell receptor beta chains below were found in one sample sequenced in a study of shared clonotypes between healthy human individuals. This table comes from immunoSEQ multiplex PCR, and its TCRdb copy is limited to in-frame clones, with some not included. Among about 2.3 million clones listed, 90% to 95% were seen once. The sample comprised naive CD4+ T cells from PBMCs. Subset given: CD45RA+ positively selected. All receptors derive from a man younger than 35 in good health. Some clones in this sample may be carry-over from other donors' samples.

V usage is TRBV11-2 and J usage is TRBJ2-7; TRBD2 might be the D (5 bases). Germline lookup yields CDR1 SGHAT and CDR2 FQNNGV. V was trimmed by 4 bases and J by 0 bases, leaving 13 bases between them. The CDR3 runs 15 residues. In nucleotides, the CDR3 is TGTGCCAGCAGCTCCCTGGGGAGAAGCTCCTACGAGCAGTACTTC. Translated, it gives CASSSLGRSSYEQYF.

The CDR3 reads CASGLFLGAVNTEAFF. The CDR3 nucleotides are TGTGCTAGTGGTTTGTTCCTTGGGGCGGTAAACACTGAAGCTTTCTTT. This chain joins TRBV12-5 and TRBJ1-1; the D gene is possibly TRBD1 (5 bases). This CDR3 spans 16 amino acids. Germline V gene sequence: CDR1 LGHNT, CDR2 FRNRAP. Between the trimmed V and J ends, which lost 2 bases and 2 bases, there was a span of 15 bases. Full variable domain (rest looked up from reference TRBV12-5 and TRBJ1-1): DARVTQTPRHKVTEMGQEVTMRCQPILGHNTVFWYRQTMMQGLELLAYFRNRAPLDDSGMPKDRFSAEMPDATLATLKIQPSEPRDSAVYFCASGLFLGAVNTEAFFGQGTRLTVV.

The chain links TRBV28 to TRBJ2-3; a possible D gene is TRBD2 (6 bases). Trimming removed 5 bases at V and 0 bases at J, with 18 bases between. Germline loops: CDR1 MDHEN, CDR2 SYDVKM. The CDR3 contains 17 residues. CDR3 protein: CASSLWAAGYSTDTQYF. Written as DNA, the CDR3 is TGTGCCAGCAGTCTTTGGGCTGCGGGATATAGCACAGATACGCAGTATTTT.

This clone was seen just once. The CDR3 DNA reads as TGCAGCGTCCCTCAAGGGACAGGGGATGAGTATGGCTACACCTTC. Encoded protein: CSVPQGTGDEYGYTF. The rearrangement links TRBV29-1 to TRBJ1-2; 10 bases line up with TRBD1. The CDR3 is 15 residues long. Germline loops: CDR1 SQVTM, CDR2 ANQGSEA. J gave up 5 bases and V 6 bases, and 12 bases lay outside the gene matches.

This sequence joins TRBV2 and TRBJ2-7, with a tentative D call TRBD1 (6 bases). The V and J ends lost 3 bases and 3 bases respectively, with 15 bases between them. Germline-derived CDR1 and CDR2 are SNHLY and FYNNEI. This CDR3 region has 15 residues. The CDR3 loop reads CASSENREPIYEQYF. The CDR3 nucleotides read TGTGCCAGCAGTGAGAACAGGGAACCTATCTACGAGCAGTACTTC.

This chain uses TRBV7-9 with TRBJ1-1; D unresolved. Trimming took 5 bases from V and 9 from J, leaving 10 bases between them. Germline loops: CDR1 SEHNR, CDR2 FQNEAQ (reference sequence). This CDR3 region has 11 residues. Here the CDR3 DNA reads TGTGCCAGCAGCCCCGGAGTAAAAGCTTTCTTT. Protein sequence: CASSPGVKAFF.

This clone occurred once. The chain is built from TRBV2 and TRBJ2-1, with D perhaps assigned TRBD1 or TRBD2 (5 bases each). Germline V gene data show CDR1 as SNHLY and CDR2 as FYNNEI. The CDR3 sequence is 14 residues long. Trimming shortened V by 4 bases and J by 12 bases, and 19 bases separated the two germline ends. The CDR3 DNA reads TGTGCCAGCAGTGCGGGGCTCGAAACCCAGGGGCAGTTCTTC. It yields the protein CASSAGLETQGQFF.

The chain couples TRBV28 to TRBJ2-1; 9 bases line up with TRBD2. The CDR3 runs to 16 residues. The J segment lost 4 bases and the V segment lost 2 bases, leaving 6 bases of the junction unmatched. Per the germline V gene, CDR1 is MDHEN and CDR2 is SYDVKM. This chain's CDR3 is CASSLILAGTYNEQFF. In nucleotides, the CDR3 is TGTGCCAGCAGTTTAATACTAGCGGGTACATACAATGAGCAGTTCTTC.

This chain joins TRBV30 and TRBJ1-3; weak D call: TRBD1 (5 bases). V was trimmed by 1 base and J by 4 bases, leaving 14 bases between them. There are 15 residues in the CDR3. Germline V gene lookup returns CDR1 GTSNPN and CDR2 SVGIG (reference sequence). The DNA of the CDR3 is TGTGCCTGGAGTGCCCCAGGGCCGTACGGAAACACCATATATTTT. Translated: CAWSAPGPYGNTIYF.

Details on this clone: The same CDR3 can be traced to other DNA sequences in this sample. The V and J genes are TRBV5-1 and TRBJ1-5; D is ambiguous. The V gene lost 0 bases and the J gene lost 7 bases, with 8 bases spanning the gap. The CDR3 totals 13 residues. The V gene's germline CDR1 is SGHRS and CDR2 YFSETQ. The CDR3 region is CASSLETGQPQHF. DNA for the CDR3: TGCGCCAGCAGCTTGGAAACTGGGCAGCCCCAGCATTTT.